What follows are 26 T cell receptor beta chains derived from one specimen sequenced in a study of T cells after yellow fever vaccination. TCRdb ran MiXCR on the 5' RACE reads and lists one entry per CDR3 protein. The sample yields about 300,000 distinct CDR3 sequences, approximately 7% seen once. The sample consisted of PBMCs, taken roughly 47 days after the first yellow fever vaccination. Every receptor here comes from a man younger than 35 who received the YFV17D yellow fever vaccine.

The chain recombines TRBV2 with TRBJ2-2; D gene unclear. Between the trimmed V and J ends, which lost 1 base and 6 bases, there was a span of 9 bases. Germline assignment: CDR1 SNHLY and CDR2 FYNNEI. This CDR3 region has 14 residues. CDR3 sequence reads: CASSEDGAAGELFF. The CDR3 region has the DNA TGTGCCAGCAGTGAAGATGGCGCTGCCGGGGAGCTGTTTTTT.

This clonotype has ten or more counts. The chain couples TRBV10-2 to TRBJ2-3; TRBD2 aligns across 11 bases. The CDR3 extends over 18 amino acids. V shed 5 bases, J shed 4 bases, and the junction held 14 bases outside the gene matches. The germline gives CDR1 WSHSY, CDR2 SAAADI. The CDR3 spells CASSKPMTSGEAADTQYF. The CDR3 nucleotides read TGCGCCAGCAGTAAACCCATGACTAGCGGGGAAGCGGCAGATACGCAGTATTTT.

This chain links TRBV7-2 with TRBJ1-2; D is ambiguous. This CDR3 has 15 residues. The germline gives CDR1 SGHTA, CDR2 FQGNSA. Trimming took 0 bases from V and 4 from J, leaving 12 bases between them. The CDR3 sequence: CASSLAFTVPYGYTF. The CDR3 DNA is TGTGCCAGCAGCTTAGCGTTCACGGTACCCTATGGCTACACCTTC.

The V and J genes are TRBV5-1 and TRBJ2-3; D is unresolved. Per germline, CDR1 SGHRS and CDR2 YFSETQ. The CDR3 is made up of 12 amino acids. Trimming cost V 1 base and J 4 bases, with 4 bases left between them. For the CDR3, the DNA is TGCGCCAGCAGCTTGTCTTCAGATACGCAGTATTTT. The encoded protein is CASSLSSDTQYF.

This clonotype appeared a few times. This rearrangement joins TRBV14 to TRBJ2-1; D is perhaps TRBD1 or TRBD2 (5 bases each). The CDR3 has 15 residues. Looked up from germline, CDR1 is SGHDN and CDR2 is FVKESK. V was trimmed by 4 bases and J by 3 bases, leaving 13 bases between them. CDR3 nucleotides: TGTGCCAGCAGCCGTTCAAGAGGGGACTACAATGAGCAGTTCTTC. It translates to CASSRSRGDYNEQFF.

The chain recombines TRBV5-1 with TRBJ1-2, with 7 bases aligning to TRBD1. With V trimmed by 4 bases and J by 3 bases, 6 bases remained unmatched. CDR1 is SGHRS and CDR2 is YFSETQ in the germline V gene. This CDR3 has 14 residues. Here the CDR3 reads CASSPGQEDYGYTF. DNA for the CDR3: TGCGCCAGCAGCCCAGGACAGGAAGACTATGGCTACACCTTC.

This clonotype was recorded only once. This sequence joins TRBV5-5 and TRBJ2-5, with D possibly called TRBD1 or TRBD2 (6 bases each). V gave up 4 bases and J gave up 0 bases, with 10 bases separating them. The CDR3 covers 14 residues. Germline V gene lookup returns CDR1 SGHKS and CDR2 YYEKEE (reference sequence). The CDR3 coding sequence is TGTGCCAGCAGCCCCGGGGGCCACCAAGAGACCCAGTACTTC. This translates into CASSPGGHQETQYF.

This clonotype was found a few times. The chain has TRBV10-3 and TRBJ2-5, with D unresolved. The CDR3 has 12 amino acids. Trimming shortened V by 4 bases and J by 1 base, and 4 bases separated the two germline ends. Germline V lookup: CDR1 ENHRY, CDR2 SYGVKD. CDR3 residues: CAISAGQETQYF. The CDR3, as DNA: TGTGCCATCAGTGCTGGCCAAGAGACCCAGTACTTC.

The genes are TRBV30 and TRBJ2-5; either TRBD1 or TRBD2 may supply D (7 bases each). Trimming shortened V by 2 bases and J by 7 bases, and 17 bases separated the two germline ends. The CDR3 is 14 residues long. CDR1 and CDR2 from the germline V gene are GTSNPN and SVGIG (reference sequence). CDR3 DNA sequence: TGTGCCTGGAGTCCAGGGGGGGCTCCGGGGACCCAGTACTTC. This encodes CAWSPGGAPGTQYF.

In DNA form, the CDR3 reads TGTGCCAGCAGCTTTGGCTCATGGACAGGGCCCCCCGGGGAGCTGTTTTTT. Translated, it gives CASSFGSWTGPPGELFF. This chain connects TRBV12-3 or TRBV12-4 to TRBJ2-2; 8 bases line up with TRBD1. This CDR3 comprises 17 residues. The V and J ends lost 6 bases and 6 bases, in that order; junction bases with no gene match: 15.

This clonotype was recorded a few times. V and J are TRBV6-1 and TRBJ2-7; D is possibly TRBD1 or TRBD2 (5 bases each). This CDR3 comprises 14 residues. Germline CDR1 MNHNS, CDR2 SASEGT. Trimming cost V 6 bases and J 2 bases, with 14 bases left between them. The CDR3 sequence: CASSLGTPTYEQYF. CDR3 coding DNA: TGTGCCAGCAGCCTCGGGACGCCAACCTACGAGCAGTACTTC.

Many counts were recorded for this clonotype. The rearrangement links TRBV30 to TRBJ2-1; D not certain. CDR1 and CDR2 (germline): GTSNPN, SVGIG (reference sequence). V lost 4 bases and J 4 bases, leaving 11 bases between the germline ends. This CDR3 is 13 amino acids long. CDR3 DNA: TGTGCCTGGATGGGTCAGGAATACAATGAGCAGTTCTTC. This translates into CAWMGQEYNEQFF.

This clonotype was detected many times. The V call is TRBV12-3 or TRBV12-4, the J call TRBJ1-4, with TRBD1 identical over 8 bases. The CDR3 spans 14 residues. The junction had 8 bases not matched to a gene; V was cut back by 7 bases and J by 7 bases. Here the CDR3 reads CASTLTGVGEKLFF. Here the CDR3 DNA reads TGTGCCAGCACCCTGACAGGGGTTGGTGAAAAACTGTTTTTT.

This chain connects TRBV5-5 to TRBJ1-3; D gene ambiguous. The CDR3 extends over 15 amino acids. CDR1 is SGHKS, CDR2 YYEKEE, per germline (reference sequence). V lost 4 bases and J lost 2, with 13 bases in between. The CDR3 DNA reads as TGTGCCAGCAGCCGCCCAGGAGCCCCTGGAAACACCATATATTTT. This encodes CASSRPGAPGNTIYF.

The chain employs TRBV12-3 or TRBV12-4 and TRBJ1-1; no clear D gene. This CDR3 has 14 amino acids. The V gene lost 6 bases and the J gene lost 3 bases, with 14 bases spanning the gap. CDR3 DNA sequence: TGTGCCAGCAGCCCCCTAGGAGCGGACACTGAAGCTTTCTTT. Residues: CASSPLGADTEAFF.

The table lists this clonotype with many counts. V usage is TRBV7-8 and J usage is TRBJ1-1, with TRBD1 matching 9 bases. Trimming removed 5 bases from V and 7 bases from J; junction bases left unmatched: 14. Germline V gene sequence: CDR1 SGHVS, CDR2 FQNEAQ. This CDR3 region has 16 residues. The CDR3 bases are TGTGCCAGCAGCGATAATCCGGGACAGGGAGGGAATGAAGCTTTCTTT. Translated: CASSDNPGQGGNEAFF.

The rearrangement uses TRBV10-2 and TRBJ2-7; D perhaps matches TRBD1 (5 bases). In germline, CDR1 is WSHSY, CDR2 SAAADI. The CDR3 extends over 13 amino acids. V shed 2 bases and J shed 6 bases, with 11 bases lying between them. The CDR3 DNA reads as TGCGCCAGCAGTGAGGACAGATCCGCCGAGCAGTACTTC. Protein: CASSEDRSAEQYF.

This clonotype appeared a few times. The chain employs TRBV12-3 or TRBV12-4 and TRBJ2-1, with unresolved D. The CDR3 has 14 amino acids. V was trimmed by 6 bases and J by 1 base, leaving 10 bases between them. Here the CDR3 reads CASSDRRSYNEQFF. The CDR3 DNA sequence: TGTGCCAGCAGCGACCGTAGGTCCTACAATGAGCAGTTCTTC.

The rearrangement joins TRBV5-1 to TRBJ2-5; TRBD1 is a possible D gene (5 bases). The V and J ends lost 0 bases and 4 bases respectively, with 10 bases between them. The CDR3 covers 14 residues. CDR1 is SGHRS and CDR2 is YFSETQ in the germline V gene. The CDR3 region is CASSLGVQGETQYF. CDR3 nucleotide sequence: TGCGCCAGCAGCTTGGGCGTTCAGGGAGAGACCCAGTACTTC. The complete variable domain, with remaining parts taken from reference TRBV5-1 and TRBJ2-5, reads KAGVTQTPRYLIKTRGQQVTLSCSPISGHRSVSWYQQTPGQGLQFLFEYFSETQRNKGNFPGRFSGRQFSNSRSEMNVSTLELGDSALYLCASSLGVQGETQYFGPGTRLLVL.

This clonotype was detected a few times. The rearrangement joins TRBV3-1 to TRBJ2-7, with 7 bases that match TRBD2. The germline V gene encodes CDR1 LGHDT and CDR2 YNNKEL (reference sequence). The CDR3 is 14 amino acids. J was trimmed by 4 bases and V by 1 base; bases with no gene match: 4. The CDR3 coding sequence is TGTGCCAGCAGCCAAGCCACTAGCGTATACGAGCAGTACTTC. Translation: CASSQATSVYEQYF.

The chain carries TRBV4-2 and TRBJ2-3; the match to TRBD1 covers 7 bases. V gave up 4 bases and J gave up 0 bases; unmatched junction bases: 7. In germline, CDR1 is LGHNA, CDR2 YNFKEQ. This CDR3 spans 16 amino acids. This chain's CDR3 is CASSRTPGQSTDTQYF. CDR3 sequence (DNA): TGTGCCAGCAGCCGTACGCCGGGACAGAGCACAGATACGCAGTATTTT.

This clonotype has at least ten counts. CDR3: CASSRNSGGPRAGELFF. The CDR3 nucleotides are TGTGCCAGCAGCCGCAACAGCGGGGGGCCAAGGGCCGGGGAGCTGTTTTTT. This chain joins TRBV5-4 and TRBJ2-2; 9 bases map to TRBD2. The ends lost 4 bases at V and 6 bases at J; junction bases unmatched: 13. This CDR3 has 17 amino acids. Germline CDR1 is SGHNT and CDR2 is YYREEE (reference sequence).

This clonotype was counted ten times or more. V is TRBV5-1 and J is TRBJ2-7; a possible D gene is TRBD1 (6 bases). The CDR3 has 15 residues. V was pared by 4 bases and J by 4 bases, with 18 bases between. CDR1 is SGHRS, CDR2 YFSETQ, per germline. The CDR3 DNA sequence: TGCGCCAGCAGCCTCGGGACACGGAGTTCGTACGAGCAGTACTTC. Translation: CASSLGTRSSYEQYF.

The chain has TRBV10-3 and TRBJ1-4, with TRBD1 matching over 7 bases. The CDR3 sequence is 13 residues long. V shed 4 bases and J 8 bases; nucleotides not matched to a gene: 4. CDR1 is ENHRY, CDR2 SYGVKD, per germline. The CDR3 is CAISAGGREKLFF. CDR3 DNA sequence: TGTGCCATCAGTGCAGGGGGACGGGAAAAACTGTTTTTT.

The chain combines TRBV6-5 with TRBJ2-2; 7 bases align to TRBD1. The CDR3 extends over 15 amino acids. Trimming took 2 bases from V and 4 from J; bases not matched to a gene: 4. CDR1 is MNHEY and CDR2 is SVGAGI in the germline V gene. CDR3 amino acids: CASSYGSGGTGELFF. CDR3 in DNA: TGTGCCAGCAGTTACGGGTCAGGGGGCACCGGGGAGCTGTTTTTT.

This clonotype was seen at least ten times. This chain links TRBV7-9 with TRBJ2-2; 8 nucleotides agree with TRBD1. Germline V gives CDR1 SEHNR, CDR2 FQNEAQ (reference sequence). This CDR3 is 13 amino acids long. With 4 bases clipped from V and 6 bases from J, the junction kept 1 base outside the gene matches. The CDR3 nucleotides read TGTGCCAGCAGCTCGGACAGGGCCGGGGAGCTGTTTTTT. It codes for CASSSDRAGELFF. Together with reference TRBV7-9 and TRBJ2-2, the CDR3 gives the full variable domain: DTGVSQNPRHKITKRGQNVTFRCDPISEHNRLYWYRQTLGQGPEFLTYFQNEAQLEKSRLLSDRFSAERPKGSFSTLEIQRTEQGDSAMYLCASSSDRAGELFFGEGSRLTVL.